A selection of T cell receptor beta chains follows, all from one sample in a study of shared clonotypes between healthy human individuals. The data were produced by immunoSEQ multiplex PCR, yet TCRdb's version contains in-frame clones alone and is incomplete. The sample has millions of clones; about 95% are singletons. The sample consisted of naive CD8+ T cells sorted from blood. These receptors were obtained from a man younger than 35 in good health. The CDR3 runs from the conserved cysteine through the conserved F or W. D genes are given only for firm matches. Clone sizes are given selectively: once, few, many, or a class where the clone is expanded.

13 | TRBJ2-2 | - | - | TRBV10-3 | CAISVMNTGELFF | TGTGCCATCAGTGTAATGAACACCGGGGAGCTGTTTTTT
14 | TRBJ2-7 | - | TRBD2 | TRBV5-4 | CASSMTSGSYEQYF | TGTGCCAGCAGCATGACTAGCGGGTCCTACGAGCAGTACTTC
17 | TRBJ2-3 | - | - | TRBV27 | CASSLQLLAVSTDTQYF | TGTGCCAGCAGTTTACAGCTGCTAGCAGTCAGCACAGATACGCAGTATTTT
15 | TRBJ2-2 | - | - | TRBV28 | CASTPLPRNTGELFF | TGTGCCAGCACCCCTCTACCAAGGAACACCGGGGAGCTGTTTTTT
17 | TRBJ2-1 | - | - | TRBV15 | CATSRETGEESYNEQFF | TGTGCCACCAGCAGGGAAACGGGAGAGGAGTCCTACAATGAGCAGTTCTTC
16 | TRBJ2-3 | - | - | TRBV29-1 | CSVEDLLDRLTDTQYF | TGCAGCGTTGAAGATCTTTTGGACAGACTCACAGATACGCAGTATTTT
15 | TRBJ2-7 | - | - | TRBV7-8 | CASSSPPQGAYEQYF | TGTGCCAGCAGCTCCCCTCCCCAGGGTGCCTACGAGCAGTACTTC
16 | TRBJ1-5 | - | TRBD1 | TRBV19 | CASSMTGQTVDQPQHF | TGTGCCAGTAGTATGACGGGACAGACGGTCGATCAGCCCCAGCATTTT
14 | TRBJ2-7 | - | TRBD1 | TRBV9 | CASSVHGQDYEQYF | TGTGCCAGCAGCGTACACGGACAGGACTACGAGCAGTACTTC
15 | TRBJ1-1 | once | - | TRBV19 | CASSDAPGWDTEAFF | TGTGCCAGTAGTGACGCCCCGGGGTGGGACACTGAAGCTTTCTTT